Each of the 24 T cell receptor beta chains below was sequenced from the same sample in a study of T cell changes during pregnancy in multiple sclerosis. Measured with immunoSEQ multiplex PCR; TCRdb has only the in-frame clones, and not every one. The profile covers tens of thousands of clones, with just over 90% appearing a single time and 1.4% taken by the ten largest. Sequenced here: peripheral blood, sampled in the third trimester of pregnancy. These TCRs come from a female donor with multiple sclerosis, enrolled in a pregnancy study.

V gene TRBV5-1 combines with J gene TRBJ2-7; 7 nucleotides agree with TRBD2. CDR1 is SGHRS, CDR2 YFSETQ, per germline. This CDR3 comprises 14 residues. The V and J ends lost 0 bases and 5 bases, in that order; junction bases with no gene match: 5. The CDR3 spells CASSLGAAGDEQYF. CDR3 sequence (DNA): TGCGCCAGCAGCTTGGGGGCCGCGGGGGACGAGCAGTACTTC.

The V and J genes are TRBV2 and TRBJ1-2; D is unclear. V lost 8 bases and J lost 1, with 5 bases in between. The germline V gene has CDR1 SNHLY and CDR2 FYNNEI. The CDR3 runs to 11 residues. DNA for the CDR3: TGTGCCAGCGTCGGTAACTATGGCTACACCTTC. Translating it yields CASVGNYGYTF.

This clone appeared once. This rearrangement joins TRBV13 to TRBJ2-1, with TRBD2 matching 7 bases. CDR1 is PRHDT and CDR2 is FYEKMQ in the germline V gene (reference sequence). The CDR3 runs 17 residues. Losses at the gene ends were 1 base for V and 0 bases for J; bases not matched to a gene: 6. In DNA form, the CDR3 reads TGTGCCAGCAGCTTAGTGAGCGGGGCACCCTCCTACAATGAGCAGTTCTTC. Its protein is CASSLVSGAPSYNEQFF.

The chain uses TRBV2 and TRBJ1-5; D may be TRBD1 (6 bases). Trimming left V 5 bases short and J 5 bases short, with 13 bases between. In germline, CDR1 is SNHLY, CDR2 FYNNEI. The CDR3 contains 14 residues. CDR3 amino acids: CASSSAGEYQPQHF. CDR3 nucleotide sequence: TGTGCCAGCAGTTCCGCAGGGGAGTATCAGCCCCAGCATTTT. The full variable domain, in which reference TRBV2 and TRBJ1-5 provide the parts outside the CDR3, is EPEVTQTPSHQVTQMGQEVILRCVPISNHLYFYWYRQILGQKVEFLVSFYNNEISEKSEIFDDQFSVERPDGSNFTLKIRSTKLEDSAMYFCASSSAGEYQPQHFGDGTRLSIL.

This sequence joins TRBV29-1 and TRBJ1-4; a weak D match, TRBD1 (5 bases). In germline, CDR1 is SQVTM, CDR2 ANQGSEA. This CDR3 contains 14 residues. Trimming cost V 4 bases and J 5 bases, with 14 bases left between them. In DNA, the CDR3 is TGCAGCGTTGGAAGGGGTGACCCAAATGAAAAACTGTTTTTT. Translation gives CSVGRGDPNEKLFF.

The V gene is TRBV9, the J gene TRBJ1-6, with D uncertain. CDR1 and CDR2 (germline): SGDLS, YYNGEE. The germline V and J ends were trimmed by 0 bases and 7 bases, with 11 bases remaining between them. The CDR3 spans 15 residues. CDR3 in amino acids: CASSVAHTPNSPLHF. CDR3 DNA: TGTGCCAGCAGCGTAGCTCACACGCCGAATTCACCCCTCCACTTT.

The chain combines TRBV28 with TRBJ1-2, with D tentatively TRBD1 (6 bases). V dropped 8 bases and J dropped 5 bases, with 15 bases sitting between them. Looked up from germline, CDR1 is MDHEN and CDR2 is SYDVKM. The CDR3 covers 13 residues. For the CDR3, the DNA is TGTGCCAGCTCAGGGGCTCCGGGATATGGCTACACCTTC. Its translation: CASSGAPGYGYTF.

Here the CDR3 DNA reads TGTGCCAGCAGCGTAGTGGGACAGGGGTTCACTGAAGCTTTCTTT. This gives the protein CASSVVGQGFTEAFF. This chain links TRBV9 with TRBJ1-1, with 10 bases that match TRBD1. The length of the CDR3 is 15 residues. Germline V lookup: CDR1 SGDLS, CDR2 YYNGEE. Trimming cost V 0 bases and J 4 bases; bases outside gene matches: 3.

CDR3 loop: CSVVDPRGTSSYNEQFF. The CDR3 DNA reads TGCAGCGTTGTTGATCCGCGGGGGACAAGCTCCTACAATGAGCAGTTCTTC. The chain joins TRBV29-1 to TRBJ2-1, with D perhaps matching TRBD2 (7 bases). Germline CDR1 and CDR2: SQVTM and ANQGSEA. Trimming took 4 bases from V and 0 from J, leaving 19 bases between them. This CDR3 region has 17 residues.

The gene calls are TRBV7-9 and TRBJ2-1, with 14 nucleotides matching TRBD2. Germline V gene lookup returns CDR1 SEHNR and CDR2 FQNEAQ (reference sequence). J lost 6 bases, V lost 5 bases, and 9 bases had no gene match. This CDR3 spans 17 amino acids. In DNA, the CDR3 is TGTGCCAGCAGCCCCAATCCGGGACTAGCGGGGGTCAATGAGCAGTTCTTC. As protein: CASSPNPGLAGVNEQFF.

This clone occurred once. The rearrangement uses TRBV6-1 and TRBJ1-1; D is unresolved. This CDR3 has 13 residues. V lost 2 bases and J lost 0, with 4 bases in between. The germline CDR1 and CDR2 sequences are MNHNS and SASEGT. CDR3 DNA: TGTGCCAGCAGTGAACCCTTGAACACTGAAGCTTTCTTT. It is translated as CASSEPLNTEAFF.

V gene TRBV5-1 combines with J gene TRBJ2-7, with D unresolved. The CDR3 totals 14 residues. CDR1 SGHRS and CDR2 YFSETQ come from the germline V gene. Trimming took 0 bases from V and 2 from J, leaving 9 bases between them. CDR3 sequence (DNA): TGCGCCAGCAGCTTGGAAGGCACAGCCTACGAGCAGTACTTC. Encoded protein: CASSLEGTAYEQYF. Drawing the rest from reference TRBV5-1 and TRBJ2-7, the complete variable domain is KAGVTQTPRYLIKTRGQQVTLSCSPISGHRSVSWYQQTPGQGLQFLFEYFSETQRNKGNFPGRFSGRQFSNSRSEMNVSTLELGDSALYLCASSLEGTAYEQYFGPGTRLTVT.

V is TRBV6-5 and J is TRBJ2-7, with a tentative D call TRBD1 (5 bases). Germline-derived CDR1 and CDR2 are MNHEY and SVGAGI. V was clipped by 0 bases and J by 0 bases, with 9 bases between them. The CDR3 length is 15 residues. CDR3 sequence (DNA): TGTGCCAGCAGTTACTCGGGGCACCTCTCCTACGAGCAGTACTTC. Its protein product is CASSYSGHLSYEQYF.

This sequence joins TRBV20-1 and TRBJ2-3; D is unclear. Per the germline V gene, CDR1 is DFQATT and CDR2 is SNEGSKA (reference sequence). The length of the CDR3 is 10 residues. V lost 6 bases and J 2 bases, leaving 3 bases between the germline ends. This CDR3 reads CSAFTDTQYF. In nucleotides, the CDR3 is TGCAGTGCCTTCACAGATACGCAGTATTTT.

V usage is TRBV28 and J usage is TRBJ1-4; TRBD1 matches at 7 bases. Germline CDR1 and CDR2: MDHEN and SYDVKM. The ends lost 4 bases at V and 5 bases at J; junction bases unmatched: 10. CDR3 size: 16 residues. CDR3 loop: CASSSIAGQYNEKLFF. In DNA, the CDR3 is TGTGCCAGCAGTTCCATCGCGGGACAGTACAATGAAAAACTGTTTTTT.

This chain connects TRBV5-1 to TRBJ2-7; 10 bases agree with TRBD1. V was pared by 5 bases and J by 2 bases, with 4 bases of the junction left unmatched. Germline lookup yields CDR1 SGHRS and CDR2 YFSETQ. This CDR3 region has 14 residues. CDR3 DNA: TGCGCCAGCAGTTCGGGACAGGGGACCTACGAGCAGTACTTC. Protein sequence: CASSSGQGTYEQYF.

This clone has a handful of counts. This chain connects TRBV6-1 to TRBJ1-1; no definite D call. There are 14 residues in the CDR3. Germline loops: CDR1 MNHNS, CDR2 SASEGT. The V end lost 4 bases, the J end lost 1 base, and 10 bases lay between the germline ends. DNA of the CDR3: TGTGCCAGCAGTGCCAACCCAGGGAACACTGAAGCTTTCTTT. This sequence encodes CASSANPGNTEAFF.

The chain couples TRBV6-6 to TRBJ1-1; 9 bases match TRBD1. The CDR3 length is 15 residues. Germline CDR1 MNHNY, CDR2 SVGAGI (reference sequence). J was trimmed by 1 base and V by 7 bases; bases with no gene match: 7. This chain's CDR3 is CASNYPGQGNTEAFF. CDR3 sequence (DNA): TGTGCCAGCAACTACCCGGGACAGGGGAACACTGAAGCTTTCTTT.

This clone has a handful of counts. The chain has TRBV6-5 and TRBJ1-2, with unresolved D. V lost 2 bases, J lost 7 bases, and 17 bases lay in between. The CDR3 consists of 15 residues. CDR1 is MNHEY, CDR2 SVGAGI, per germline. This chain's CDR3 is CASSYGLGGEGGYTF. The CDR3 DNA follows: TGTGCCAGCAGTTACGGCCTAGGAGGAGAGGGTGGCTACACCTTC.

Only a few counts were recorded for this clone. The chain employs TRBV10-3 and TRBJ1-6; tentatively, D is TRBD1 (5 bases). In germline, CDR1 is ENHRY, CDR2 SYGVKD. The CDR3 has 14 residues. Trimming removed 10 bases at V and 5 bases at J, with 15 bases between. CDR3 sequence: CATALPGNNSPLHF. CDR3 sequence (DNA): TGTGCCACCGCTCTGCCAGGGAATAATTCACCCCTCCACTTT.

The chain recombines TRBV6-6 with TRBJ1-6; D is ambiguous. The CDR3 is made up of 15 amino acids. Trimming took off 0 bases at V and 4 bases at J, with 7 bases between the two ends. The germline gives CDR1 MNHNY, CDR2 SVGAGI (reference sequence). The CDR3 loop is CASSYSALYNSPLHF. The CDR3 bases are TGTGCCAGCAGTTACTCGGCCTTATATAATTCACCCCTCCACTTT.

The genes are TRBV5-1 and TRBJ2-7; D is perhaps TRBD2 (6 bases). Germline lookup yields CDR1 SGHRS and CDR2 YFSETQ. V lost 4 bases, J lost 5 bases, and 16 bases lay in between. The length of the CDR3 is 14 residues. In DNA, the CDR3 is TGCGCCAGCAGCGGGGGGAGGAATGTAGACGAGCAGTACTTC. It codes for CASSGGRNVDEQYF.

The CDR3 coding sequence is TGTGCCAGCACGCCGACTCTTGAAACTGAAGCTTTCTTT. Its protein is CASTPTLETEAFF. This chain links TRBV5-4 with TRBJ1-1; D gene unclear. The CDR3 covers 13 residues. Germline V gene data show CDR1 as SGHNT and CDR2 as YYREEE (reference sequence). V dropped 6 bases and J dropped 5 bases, with 14 bases sitting between them. The whole variable domain, filled in from reference TRBV5-4 and TRBJ1-1, reads ETGVTQSPTHLIKTRGQQVTLRCSSQSGHNTVSWYQQALGQGPQFIFQYYREEENGRGNFPPRFSGLQFPNYSSELNVNALELDDSALYLCASTPTLETEAFFGQGTRLTVV.

V is TRBV6-6 and J is TRBJ1-2; 7 bases align to TRBD1. The V segment lost 3 bases and the J segment 7 bases; nucleotides outside the gene matches: 8. The CDR3 is made up of 14 amino acids. Germline lookup yields CDR1 MNHNY and CDR2 SVGAGI (reference sequence). In DNA, the CDR3 is TGTGCCAGCAGTTATACGACAGGGATGGGTGGCTACACCTTC. Residues: CASSYTTGMGGYTF.